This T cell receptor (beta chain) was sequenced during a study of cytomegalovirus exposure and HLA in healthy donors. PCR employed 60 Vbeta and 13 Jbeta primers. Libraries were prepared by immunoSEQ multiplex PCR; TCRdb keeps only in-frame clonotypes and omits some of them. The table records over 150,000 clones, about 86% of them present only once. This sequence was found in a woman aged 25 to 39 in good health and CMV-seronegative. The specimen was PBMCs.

This CDR3 is CASSRLMNTEAFF. The CDR3 region has the DNA TGTGCCAGCAGTCGTCTTATGAACACTGAAGCTTTCTTT. The chain is built from TRBV6-6 and TRBJ1-1; no clear D gene. V dropped 5 bases and J dropped 0 bases, with 7 bases sitting between them. The CDR3 is made up of 13 amino acids. Germline V lookup: CDR1 MNHNY, CDR2 SVGAGI (reference sequence).